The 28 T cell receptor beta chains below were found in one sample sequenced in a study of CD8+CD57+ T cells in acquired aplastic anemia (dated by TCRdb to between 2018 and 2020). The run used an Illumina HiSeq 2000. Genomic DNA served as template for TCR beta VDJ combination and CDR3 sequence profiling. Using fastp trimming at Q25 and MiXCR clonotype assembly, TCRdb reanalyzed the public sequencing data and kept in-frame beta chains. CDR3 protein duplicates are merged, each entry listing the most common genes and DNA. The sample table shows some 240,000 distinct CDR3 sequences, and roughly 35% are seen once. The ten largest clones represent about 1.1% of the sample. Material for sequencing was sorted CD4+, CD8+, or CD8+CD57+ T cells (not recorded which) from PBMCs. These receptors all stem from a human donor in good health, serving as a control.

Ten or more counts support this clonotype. This CDR3 reads CASSPLRGGTYEQYF. DNA of the CDR3: TGCGCCAGCAGCCCACTAAGGGGGGGGACCTACGAGCAGTACTTC. The chain joins TRBV4-1 to TRBJ2-7; tentatively, D is TRBD2 (7 bases). This CDR3 contains 15 residues. V was cut by 4 bases and J by 2 bases, with 15 bases left in between. From germline, CDR1 is MGHRA and CDR2 YSYEKL.

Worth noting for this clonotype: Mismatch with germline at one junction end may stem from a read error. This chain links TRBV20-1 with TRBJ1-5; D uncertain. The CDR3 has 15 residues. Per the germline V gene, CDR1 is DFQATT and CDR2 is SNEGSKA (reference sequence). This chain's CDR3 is CSARGRSNSNQPQHF. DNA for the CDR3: TGCAGTGCTAGAGGACGGAGCAATAGCAACCAGCCCCAGCATTTT.

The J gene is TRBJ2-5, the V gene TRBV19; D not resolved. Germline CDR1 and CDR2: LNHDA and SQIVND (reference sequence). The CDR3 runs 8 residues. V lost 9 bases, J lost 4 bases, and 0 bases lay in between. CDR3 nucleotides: TGTGCCAGAGAGACCCAGTACTTC. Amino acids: CARETQYF. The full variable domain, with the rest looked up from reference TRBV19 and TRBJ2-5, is DGGITQSPKYLFRKEGQNVTLSCEQNLNHDAMYWYRQDPGQGLRLIYYSQIVNDFQKGDIAEGYSVSREKKESFPLTVTSAQKNPTAFYLCARETQYFGPGTRLLVL.

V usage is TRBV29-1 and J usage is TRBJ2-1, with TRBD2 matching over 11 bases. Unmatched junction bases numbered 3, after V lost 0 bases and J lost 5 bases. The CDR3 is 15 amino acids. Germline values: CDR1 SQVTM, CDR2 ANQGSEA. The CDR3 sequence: CSVEEPSGGNNEQFF. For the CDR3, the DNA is TGCAGCGTTGAAGAGCCTAGCGGGGGGAACAATGAGCAGTTCTTC.

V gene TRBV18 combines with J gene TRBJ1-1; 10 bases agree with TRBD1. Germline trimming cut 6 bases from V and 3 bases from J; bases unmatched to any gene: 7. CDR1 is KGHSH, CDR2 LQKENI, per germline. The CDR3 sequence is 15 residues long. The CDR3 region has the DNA TGTGCCAGCTCGCCCGACAGGGGGCGAGACACTGAAGCTTTCTTT. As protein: CASSPDRGRDTEAFF.

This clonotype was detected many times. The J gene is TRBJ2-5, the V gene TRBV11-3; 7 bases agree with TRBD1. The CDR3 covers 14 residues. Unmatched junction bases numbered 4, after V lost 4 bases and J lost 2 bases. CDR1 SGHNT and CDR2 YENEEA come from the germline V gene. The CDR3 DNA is TGTGCCAGCAGCTCGCGACAGGGACAAGAGACCCAGTACTTC. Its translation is CASSSRQGQETQYF.

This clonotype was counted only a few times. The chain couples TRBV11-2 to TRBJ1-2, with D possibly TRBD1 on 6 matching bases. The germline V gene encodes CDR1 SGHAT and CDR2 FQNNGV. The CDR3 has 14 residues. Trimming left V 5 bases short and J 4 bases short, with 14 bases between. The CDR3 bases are TGTGCCAGCAGCGCCCCGGGACAACCCTATGGCTACACCTTC. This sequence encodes CASSAPGQPYGYTF.

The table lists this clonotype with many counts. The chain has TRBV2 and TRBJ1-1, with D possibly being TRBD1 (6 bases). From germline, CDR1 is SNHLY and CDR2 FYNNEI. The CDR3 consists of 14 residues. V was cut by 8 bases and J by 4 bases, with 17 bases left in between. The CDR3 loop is CASRAWGQGTEAFF. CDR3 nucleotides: TGTGCCAGCCGGGCGTGGGGGCAGGGCACTGAAGCTTTCTTT.

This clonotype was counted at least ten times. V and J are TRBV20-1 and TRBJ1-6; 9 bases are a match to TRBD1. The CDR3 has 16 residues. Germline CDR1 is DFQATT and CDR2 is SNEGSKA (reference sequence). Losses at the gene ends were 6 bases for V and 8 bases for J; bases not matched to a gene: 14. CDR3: CSARPNPGQGYSPLHF. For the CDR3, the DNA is TGCAGTGCGCGGCCGAATCCGGGACAGGGCTATTCACCCCTCCACTTT.

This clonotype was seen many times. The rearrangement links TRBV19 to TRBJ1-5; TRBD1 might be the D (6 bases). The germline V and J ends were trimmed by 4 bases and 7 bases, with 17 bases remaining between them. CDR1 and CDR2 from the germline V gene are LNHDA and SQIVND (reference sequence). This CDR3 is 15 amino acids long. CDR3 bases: TGTGCCAGTAGTAGGACAGAAGGAATACTACAGCCCCAGCATTTT. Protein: CASSRTEGILQPQHF.

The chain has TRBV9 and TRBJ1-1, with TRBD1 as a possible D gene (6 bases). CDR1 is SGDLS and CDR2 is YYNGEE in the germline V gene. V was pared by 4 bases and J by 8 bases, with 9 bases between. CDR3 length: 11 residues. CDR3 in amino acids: CASSTGKEAFF. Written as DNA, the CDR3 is TGTGCCAGCAGCACAGGGAAGGAAGCTTTCTTT.

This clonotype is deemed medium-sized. CDR3 loop: CASSYNQQGDSPLHF. The CDR3 DNA sequence: TGTGCCAGCAGCTACAACCAACAGGGGGATTCACCCCTCCACTTT. The chain uses TRBV7-9 and TRBJ1-6, with 8 bases that match TRBD1. The CDR3 sequence is 15 residues long. V gave up 4 bases and J gave up 8 bases; unmatched junction bases: 7. Germline V gene lookup returns CDR1 SEHNR and CDR2 FQNEAQ (reference sequence).

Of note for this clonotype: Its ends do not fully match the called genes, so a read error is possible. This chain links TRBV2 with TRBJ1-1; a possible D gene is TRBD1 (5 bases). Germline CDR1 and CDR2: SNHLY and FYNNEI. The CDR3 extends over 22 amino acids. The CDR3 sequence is CASSTLLTGRVGRERMNTEAFF. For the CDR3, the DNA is TGTGCCAGCAGTACTCTACTAACGGGACGGGTCGGTCGTGAAAGGATGAACACTGAGGCTTTCTTT.

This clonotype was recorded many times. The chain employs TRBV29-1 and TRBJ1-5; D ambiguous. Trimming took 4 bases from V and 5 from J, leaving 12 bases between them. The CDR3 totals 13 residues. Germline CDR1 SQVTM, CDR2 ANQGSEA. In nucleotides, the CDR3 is TGCAGCGTTGCAGAGGGAATGGATCAGCCCCAGCATTTT. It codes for CSVAEGMDQPQHF. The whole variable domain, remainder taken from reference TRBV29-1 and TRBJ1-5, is SAVISQKPSRDICQRGTSLTIQCQVDSQVTMMFWYRQQPGQSLTLIATANQGSEATYESGFVIDKFPISRPNLTFSTLTVSNMSPEDSSIYLCSVAEGMDQPQHFGDGTRLSIL.

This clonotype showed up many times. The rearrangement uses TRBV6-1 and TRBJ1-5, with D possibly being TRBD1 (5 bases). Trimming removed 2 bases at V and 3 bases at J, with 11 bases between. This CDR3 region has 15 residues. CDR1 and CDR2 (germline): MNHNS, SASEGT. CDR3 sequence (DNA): TGTGCCAGCAGTGAAAGAAGACAGATCAATCAGCCCCAGCATTTT. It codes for CASSERRQINQPQHF.

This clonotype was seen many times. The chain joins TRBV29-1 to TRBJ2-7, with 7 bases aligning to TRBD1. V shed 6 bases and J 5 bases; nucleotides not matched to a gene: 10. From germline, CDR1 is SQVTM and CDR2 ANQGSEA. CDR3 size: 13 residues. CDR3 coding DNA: TGCAGCGTCCATGGACAGGTTGCCCACGAGCAGTACTTC. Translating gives CSVHGQVAHEQYF.

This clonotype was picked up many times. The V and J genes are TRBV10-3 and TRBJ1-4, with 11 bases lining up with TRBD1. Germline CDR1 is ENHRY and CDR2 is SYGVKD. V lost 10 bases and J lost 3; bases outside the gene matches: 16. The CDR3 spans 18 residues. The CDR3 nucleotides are TGTGCCACCTCCGGGACAGGGGGTCCCCGTCCGGCTAATGAAAAACTGTTTTTT. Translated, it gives CATSGTGGPRPANEKLFF.

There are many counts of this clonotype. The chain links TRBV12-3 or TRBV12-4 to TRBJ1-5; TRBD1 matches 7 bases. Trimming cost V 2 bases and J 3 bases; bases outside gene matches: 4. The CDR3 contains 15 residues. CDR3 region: CASSLSGTVNQPQHF. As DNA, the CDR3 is TGTGCCAGCAGTTTATCGGGGACAGTCAATCAGCCCCAGCATTTT.

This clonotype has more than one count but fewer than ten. CDR3 region: CAIGSWVGKTQYF. CDR3 sequence (DNA): TGTGCCATCGGTAGTTGGGTGGGCAAGACCCAGTACTTC. V is TRBV6-6 and J is TRBJ2-5; D unclear. Deletions cut 10 bases from V and 6 bases from J, with 18 bases between. This CDR3 spans 13 amino acids. The V gene's germline CDR1 is MNHNY and CDR2 SVGAGI (reference sequence).

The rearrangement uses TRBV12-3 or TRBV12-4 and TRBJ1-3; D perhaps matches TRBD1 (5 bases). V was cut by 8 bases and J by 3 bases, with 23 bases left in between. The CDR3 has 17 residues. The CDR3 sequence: CASQSGTAKKDGNTIYF. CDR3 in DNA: TGTGCCAGCCAATCCGGGACGGCCAAAAAAGATGGAAACACCATATATTTT.

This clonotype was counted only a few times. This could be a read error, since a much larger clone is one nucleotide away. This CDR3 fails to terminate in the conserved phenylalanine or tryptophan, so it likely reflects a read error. CDR3 nucleotide sequence: TGCAGTGCTTGGACTAGTAGCGAGCAGTACCTC. This codes for CSAWTSSEQYL. The chain carries TRBV20-1 and TRBJ2-7; 7 positions agree with TRBD2. Germline V gene sequence: CDR1 DFQATT, CDR2 SNEGSKA (reference sequence). With V trimmed by 5 bases and J by 6 bases, 4 bases remained unmatched. There are 11 residues in the CDR3.

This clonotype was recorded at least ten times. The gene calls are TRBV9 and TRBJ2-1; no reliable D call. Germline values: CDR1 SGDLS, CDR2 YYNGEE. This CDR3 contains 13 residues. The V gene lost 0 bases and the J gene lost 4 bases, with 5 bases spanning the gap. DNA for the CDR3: TGTGCCAGCAGCGTAGCTCCTTACAATGAGCAGTTCTTC. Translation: CASSVAPYNEQFF.

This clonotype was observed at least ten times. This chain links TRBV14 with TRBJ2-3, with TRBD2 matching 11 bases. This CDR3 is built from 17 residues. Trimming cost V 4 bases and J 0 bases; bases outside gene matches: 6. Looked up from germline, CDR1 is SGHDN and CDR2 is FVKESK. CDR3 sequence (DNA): TGTGCCAGCAGCCTCGGGCGGACTAGCGGGAGCACAGATACGCAGTATTTT. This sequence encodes CASSLGRTSGSTDTQYF. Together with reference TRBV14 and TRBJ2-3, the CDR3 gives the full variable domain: EAGVTQFPSHSVIEKGQTVTLRCDPISGHDNLYWYRRVMGKEIKFLLHFVKESKQDESGMPNNRFLAERTGGTYSTLKVQPAELEDSGVYFCASSLGRTSGSTDTQYFGPGTRLTVL.

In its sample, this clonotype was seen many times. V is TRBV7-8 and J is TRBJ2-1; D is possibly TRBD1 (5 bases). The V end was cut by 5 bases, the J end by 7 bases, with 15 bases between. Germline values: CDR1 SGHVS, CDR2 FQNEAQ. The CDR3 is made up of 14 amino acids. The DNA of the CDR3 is TGTGCCAGCAGCCGCACTCGACAGAAGAATGAGCAGTTCTTC. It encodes CASSRTRQKNEQFF.

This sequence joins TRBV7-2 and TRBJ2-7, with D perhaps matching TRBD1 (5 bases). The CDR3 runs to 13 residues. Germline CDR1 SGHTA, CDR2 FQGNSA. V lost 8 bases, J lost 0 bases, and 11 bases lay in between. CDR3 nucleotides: TGTGCCAGCTCGATACAGGCCTCCTACGAGCAGTACTTC. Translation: CASSIQASYEQYF.

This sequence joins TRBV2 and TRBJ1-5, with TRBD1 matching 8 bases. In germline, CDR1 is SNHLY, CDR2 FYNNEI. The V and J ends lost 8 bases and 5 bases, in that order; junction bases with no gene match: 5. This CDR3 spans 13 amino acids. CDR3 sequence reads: CASGSGGHQPQHF. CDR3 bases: TGTGCCAGCGGATCAGGGGGCCATCAGCCCCAGCATTTT.

CDR3 residues: CASSIDHRGRSAGELFF. The CDR3 DNA is TGTGCCAGTAGTATAGATCACAGGGGAAGGAGCGCCGGGGAGCTGTTTTTT. J is TRBJ2-2 and V is TRBV19, with 7 positions matching TRBD1. Unmatched junction bases numbered 10, after V lost 0 bases and J lost 6 bases. The CDR3 has 17 amino acids. Germline V lookup: CDR1 LNHDA, CDR2 SQIVND (reference sequence).

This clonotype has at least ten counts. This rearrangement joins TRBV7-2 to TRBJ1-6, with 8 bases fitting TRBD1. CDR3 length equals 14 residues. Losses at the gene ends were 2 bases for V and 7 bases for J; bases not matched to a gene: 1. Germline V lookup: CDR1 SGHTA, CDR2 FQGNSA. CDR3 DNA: TGTGCCAGCAGCTTATACAGGGGGAATTCACCCCTCCACTTT. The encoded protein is CASSLYRGNSPLHF.